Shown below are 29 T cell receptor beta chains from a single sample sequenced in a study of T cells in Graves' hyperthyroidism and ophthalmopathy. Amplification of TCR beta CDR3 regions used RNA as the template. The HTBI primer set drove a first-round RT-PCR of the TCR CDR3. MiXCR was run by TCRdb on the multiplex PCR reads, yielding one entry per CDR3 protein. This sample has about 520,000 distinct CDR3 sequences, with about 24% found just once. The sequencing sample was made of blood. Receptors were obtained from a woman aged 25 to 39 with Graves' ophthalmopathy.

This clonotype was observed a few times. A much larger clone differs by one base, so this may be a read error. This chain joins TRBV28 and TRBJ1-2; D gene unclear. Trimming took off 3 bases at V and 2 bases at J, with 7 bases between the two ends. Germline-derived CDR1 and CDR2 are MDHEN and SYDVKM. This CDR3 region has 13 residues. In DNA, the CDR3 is TGTGCCAGCAGTTTTCGGCTAAACTATGGCTACACCTTC. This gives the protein CASSFRLNYGYTF.

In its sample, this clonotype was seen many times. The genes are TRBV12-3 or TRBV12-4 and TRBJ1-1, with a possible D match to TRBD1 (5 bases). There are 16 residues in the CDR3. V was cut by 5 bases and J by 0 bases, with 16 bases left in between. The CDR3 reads CASSKYEGRMNTEAFF. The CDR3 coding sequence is TGTGCCAGCAGTAAATATGAGGGACGCATGAACACTGAAGCTTTCTTT.

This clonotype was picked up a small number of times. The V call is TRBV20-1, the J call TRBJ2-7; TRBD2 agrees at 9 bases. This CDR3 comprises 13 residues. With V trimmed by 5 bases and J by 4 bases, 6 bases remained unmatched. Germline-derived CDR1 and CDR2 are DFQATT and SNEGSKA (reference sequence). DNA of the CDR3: TGCAGTGCTCCGGGACTAGCATTTTACGAGCAGTACTTC. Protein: CSAPGLAFYEQYF.

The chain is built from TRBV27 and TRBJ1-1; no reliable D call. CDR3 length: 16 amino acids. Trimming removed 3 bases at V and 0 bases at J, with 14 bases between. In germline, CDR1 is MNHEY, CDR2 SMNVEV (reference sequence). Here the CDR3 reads CASSFDLPDMNTEAFF. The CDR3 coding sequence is TGTGCCAGCAGTTTCGATCTCCCGGATATGAACACTGAAGCTTTCTTT.

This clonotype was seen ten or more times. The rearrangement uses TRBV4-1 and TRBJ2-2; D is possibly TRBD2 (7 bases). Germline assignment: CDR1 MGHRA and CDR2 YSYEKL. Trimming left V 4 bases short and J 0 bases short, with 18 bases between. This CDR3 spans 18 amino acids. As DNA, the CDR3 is TGCGCCAGCAGCCCTCTCCGAGGGGGGGTCACGAACACCGGGGAGCTGTTTTTT. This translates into CASSPLRGGVTNTGELFF.

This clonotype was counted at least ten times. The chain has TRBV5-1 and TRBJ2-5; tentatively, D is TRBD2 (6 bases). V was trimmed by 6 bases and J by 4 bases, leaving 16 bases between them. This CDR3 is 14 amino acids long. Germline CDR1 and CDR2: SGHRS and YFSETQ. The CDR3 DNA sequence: TGCGCCAGCACGTGGGGAGGAGAGGTAGAGACCCAGTACTTC. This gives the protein CASTWGGEVETQYF.

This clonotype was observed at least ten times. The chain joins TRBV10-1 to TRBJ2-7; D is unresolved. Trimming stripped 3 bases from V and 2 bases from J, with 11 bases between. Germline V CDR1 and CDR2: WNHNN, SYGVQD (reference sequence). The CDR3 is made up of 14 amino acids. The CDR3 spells CASSDSRGPYEQYF. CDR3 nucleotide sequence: TGCGCCAGCAGTGATTCGAGAGGACCCTACGAGCAGTACTTC.

The CDR3 DNA is TGTGCCACCAGTGACCGGGGTGGGACCAATCAGCCCCAGCATTTT. Its protein product is CATSDRGGTNQPQHF. This chain uses TRBV24-1 with TRBJ1-5; D possibly corresponds to TRBD1 (5 bases). Germline V gives CDR1 KGHDR, CDR2 SFDVKD. Trimming pared 4 bases from V and 3 bases from J, leaving 12 bases between. The CDR3 totals 15 residues.

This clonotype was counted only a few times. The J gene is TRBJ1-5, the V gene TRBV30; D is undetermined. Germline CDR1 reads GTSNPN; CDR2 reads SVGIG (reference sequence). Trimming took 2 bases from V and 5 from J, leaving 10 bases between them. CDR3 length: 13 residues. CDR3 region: CAWSPDVHQPQHF. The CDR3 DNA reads TGTGCCTGGAGTCCCGACGTTCATCAGCCCCAGCATTTT. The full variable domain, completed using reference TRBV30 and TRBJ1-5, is SQTIHQWPATLVQPVGSPLSLECTVEGTSNPNLYWYRQAAGRGLQLLFYSVGIGQISSEVPQNLSASRPQDRQFILSSKKLLLSDSGFYLCAWSPDVHQPQHFGDGTRLSIL.

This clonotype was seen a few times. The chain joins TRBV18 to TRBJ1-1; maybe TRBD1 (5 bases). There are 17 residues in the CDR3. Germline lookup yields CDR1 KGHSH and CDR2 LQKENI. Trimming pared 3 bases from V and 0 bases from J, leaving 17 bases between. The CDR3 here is CASSPFDRLTMNTEAFF. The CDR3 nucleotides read TGTGCCAGCTCACCGTTTGACAGATTAACCATGAACACTGAAGCTTTCTTT.

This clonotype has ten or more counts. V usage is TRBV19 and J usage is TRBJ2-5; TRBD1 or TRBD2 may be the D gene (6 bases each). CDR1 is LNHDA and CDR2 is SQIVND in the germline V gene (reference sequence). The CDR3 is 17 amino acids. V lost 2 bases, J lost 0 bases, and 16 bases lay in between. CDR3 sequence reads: CASSIFPSRGDQETQYF. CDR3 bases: TGTGCCAGTAGTATATTCCCGTCGAGGGGGGACCAAGAGACCCAGTACTTC.

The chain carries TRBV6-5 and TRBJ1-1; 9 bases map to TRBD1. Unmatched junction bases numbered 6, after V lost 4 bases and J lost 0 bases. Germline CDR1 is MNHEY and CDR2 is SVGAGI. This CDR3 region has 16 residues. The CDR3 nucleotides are TGTGCCAGCAGTTCCCTTTACAGGGGGCTGAACACTGAAGCTTTCTTT. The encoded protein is CASSSLYRGLNTEAFF.

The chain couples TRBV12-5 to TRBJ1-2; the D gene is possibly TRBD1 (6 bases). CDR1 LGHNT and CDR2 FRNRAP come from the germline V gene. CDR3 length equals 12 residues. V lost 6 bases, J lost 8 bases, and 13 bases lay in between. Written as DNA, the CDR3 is TGTGCTAGTGGCTCTCCGGGACACGGCTACACCTTC. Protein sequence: CASGSPGHGYTF. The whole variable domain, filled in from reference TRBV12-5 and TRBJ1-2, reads DARVTQTPRHKVTEMGQEVTMRCQPILGHNTVFWYRQTMMQGLELLAYFRNRAPLDDSGMPKDRFSAEMPDATLATLKIQPSEPRDSAVYFCASGSPGHGYTFGSGTRLTVV.

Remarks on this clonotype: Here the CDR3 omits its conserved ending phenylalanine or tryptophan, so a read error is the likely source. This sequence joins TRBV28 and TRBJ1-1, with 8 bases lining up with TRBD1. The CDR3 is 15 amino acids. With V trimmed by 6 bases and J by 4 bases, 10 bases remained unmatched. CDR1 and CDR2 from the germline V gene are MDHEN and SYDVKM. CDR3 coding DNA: TGTGCCAGCAGAGGCCTCGACAGGGGAGGCACTGAAGCTTTCGTT. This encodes CASRGLDRGGTEAFV.

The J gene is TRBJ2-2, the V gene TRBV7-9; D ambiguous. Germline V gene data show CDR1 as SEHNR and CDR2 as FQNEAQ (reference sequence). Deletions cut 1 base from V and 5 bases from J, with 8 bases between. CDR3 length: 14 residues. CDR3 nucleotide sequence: TGTGCCAGCAGCTTAGTTGTCAGTACCGGGGAGCTGTTTTTT. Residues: CASSLVVSTGELFF.

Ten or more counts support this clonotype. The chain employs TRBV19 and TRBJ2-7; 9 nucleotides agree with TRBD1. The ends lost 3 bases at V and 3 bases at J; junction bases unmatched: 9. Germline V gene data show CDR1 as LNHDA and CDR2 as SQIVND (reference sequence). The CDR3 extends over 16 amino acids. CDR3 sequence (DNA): TGTGCCAGTAGTATCGATGTACTGGGACAGGGCTACGAGCAGTACTTC. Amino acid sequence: CASSIDVLGQGYEQYF.

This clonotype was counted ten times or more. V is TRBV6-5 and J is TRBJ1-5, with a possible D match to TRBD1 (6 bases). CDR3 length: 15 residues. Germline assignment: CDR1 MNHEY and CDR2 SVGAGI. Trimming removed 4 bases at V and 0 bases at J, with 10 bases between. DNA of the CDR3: TGTGCCAGCAGTTCAGGGGATCATAGCAATCAGCCCCAGCATTTT. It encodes CASSSGDHSNQPQHF.

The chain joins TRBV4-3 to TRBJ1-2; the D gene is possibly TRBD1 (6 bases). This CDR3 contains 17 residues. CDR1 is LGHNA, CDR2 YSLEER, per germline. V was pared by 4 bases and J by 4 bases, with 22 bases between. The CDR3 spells CASSLPKGGQNSYGYTF. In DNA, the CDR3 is TGCGCCAGCAGCCTCCCAAAGGGGGGGCAGAACAGCTATGGCTACACCTTC.

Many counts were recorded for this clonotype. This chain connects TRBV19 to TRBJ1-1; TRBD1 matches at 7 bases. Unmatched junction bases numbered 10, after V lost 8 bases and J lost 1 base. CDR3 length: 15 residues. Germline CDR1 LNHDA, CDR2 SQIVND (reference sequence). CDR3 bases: TGTGCCAGTCGAGCCGGGACAGATGGGAACACTGAAGCTTTCTTT. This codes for CASRAGTDGNTEAFF.

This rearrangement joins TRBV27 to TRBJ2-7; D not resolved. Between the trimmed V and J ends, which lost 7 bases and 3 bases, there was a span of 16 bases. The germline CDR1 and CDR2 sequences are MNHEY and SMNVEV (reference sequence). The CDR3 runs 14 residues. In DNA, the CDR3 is TGTGCCAGCAACCCTTCCGGCCCTGACTACGAGCAGTACTTC. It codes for CASNPSGPDYEQYF.

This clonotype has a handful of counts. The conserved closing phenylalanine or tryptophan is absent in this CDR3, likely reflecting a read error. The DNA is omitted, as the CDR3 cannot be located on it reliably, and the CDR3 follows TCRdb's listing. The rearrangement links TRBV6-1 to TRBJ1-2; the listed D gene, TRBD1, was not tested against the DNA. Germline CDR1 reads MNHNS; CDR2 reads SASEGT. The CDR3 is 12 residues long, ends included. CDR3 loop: CASSTNPGTGSV.

CDR3 in DNA: TGTGCCAGCAGTTACTCTCAGAAAGGGACTATGAACTGCGAGCAGTACTTC. Translating gives CASSYSQKGTMNCEQYF. The chain joins TRBV6-2 or TRBV6-3 to TRBJ2-7, with 7 bases identical to TRBD2. CDR1 MNHEY and CDR2 SVGEGT come from the germline V gene. The ends lost 0 bases at V and 6 bases at J; junction bases unmatched: 14. This CDR3 has 17 amino acids.

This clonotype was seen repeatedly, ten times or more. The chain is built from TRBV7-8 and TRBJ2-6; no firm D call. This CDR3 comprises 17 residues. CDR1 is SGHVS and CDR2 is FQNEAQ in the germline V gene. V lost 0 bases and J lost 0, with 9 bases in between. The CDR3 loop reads CASSLARRISGANVLTF. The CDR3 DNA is TGTGCCAGCAGCTTAGCGCGGAGAATCTCTGGGGCCAACGTCCTGACTTTC.

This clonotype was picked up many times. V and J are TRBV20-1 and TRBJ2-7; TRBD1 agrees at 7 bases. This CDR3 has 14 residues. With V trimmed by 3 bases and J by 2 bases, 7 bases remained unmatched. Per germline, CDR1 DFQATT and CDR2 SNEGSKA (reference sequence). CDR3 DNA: TGCAGTGCTAGGTGGCCAGGGGGACCCTACGAGCAGTACTTC. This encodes CSARWPGGPYEQYF.

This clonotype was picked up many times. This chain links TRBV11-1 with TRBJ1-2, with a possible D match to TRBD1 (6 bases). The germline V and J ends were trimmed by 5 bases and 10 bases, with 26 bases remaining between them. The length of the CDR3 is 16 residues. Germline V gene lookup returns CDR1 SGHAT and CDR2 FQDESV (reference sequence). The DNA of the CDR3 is TGTGCCAGCAGCGGGACCCCCGGGACACCGCTGTTTCTCTACACCTTC. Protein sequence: CASSGTPGTPLFLYTF.

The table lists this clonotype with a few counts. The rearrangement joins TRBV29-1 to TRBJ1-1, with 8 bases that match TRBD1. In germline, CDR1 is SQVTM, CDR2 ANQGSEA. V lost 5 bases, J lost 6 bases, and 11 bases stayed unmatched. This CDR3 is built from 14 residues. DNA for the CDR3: TGCAGCGTTTTGAGGACAGGGCGGGACTCTGAAGCTTTCTTT. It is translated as CSVLRTGRDSEAFF.

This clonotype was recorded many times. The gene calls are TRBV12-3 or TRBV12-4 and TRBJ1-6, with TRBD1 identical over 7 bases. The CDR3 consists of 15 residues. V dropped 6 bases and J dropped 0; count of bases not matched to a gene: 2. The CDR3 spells CASSRTGSYNSPLHF. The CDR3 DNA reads TGTGCCAGCAGCCGGACAGGCTCCTATAATTCACCCCTCCACTTT.

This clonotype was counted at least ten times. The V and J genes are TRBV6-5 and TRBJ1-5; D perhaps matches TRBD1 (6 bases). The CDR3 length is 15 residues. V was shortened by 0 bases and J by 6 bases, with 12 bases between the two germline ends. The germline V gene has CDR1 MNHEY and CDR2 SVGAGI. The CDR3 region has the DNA TGTGCCAGCAGTTACTCAGGGACATTACCTCAGCCCCAGCATTTT. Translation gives CASSYSGTLPQPQHF.

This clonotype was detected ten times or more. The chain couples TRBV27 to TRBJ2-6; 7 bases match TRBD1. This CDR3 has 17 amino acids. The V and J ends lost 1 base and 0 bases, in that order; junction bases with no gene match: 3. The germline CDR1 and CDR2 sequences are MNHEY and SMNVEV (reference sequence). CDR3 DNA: TGTGCCAGCAGTTTATGGTCAGGGGGCTCTGGGGCCAACGTCCTGACTTTC. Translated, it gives CASSLWSGGSGANVLTF.